This T cell receptor (beta chain) was captured in a study of PD-1 blockade in classical Hodgkin lymphoma. Assay used: immunoSEQ multiplex PCR; TCRdb lists only in-frame clones, some missing. Of more than 35,000 clones listed, around 88% are singletons. The V segment lost 3 bases and the J segment 4 bases; nucleotides outside the gene matches: 4. The V gene's germline CDR1 is LNHDA and CDR2 SQIVND (reference sequence). The CDR3 has 14 amino acids. Worth noting for this clone: Its antigen is not known.

Study-wide findings and caveats: Those achieving complete response showed baseline diversity like newly diagnosed patients. Unlike CD8+ TCR diversity, which did not rise significantly by C4D1, CD4+ TCR diversity did. Repertoire differences lack defined causes, possibly disease activity or prior therapy. Anyone who began nivolumab under 1 year after ASCT was excluded.

Relapses following autologous stem cell transplantation were seen in all patients, with brentuximab vedotin exposure varying. Sequenced here: peripheral blood mononuclear cells (PBMCs), sampled before the second cycle of nivolumab. This receptor was identified in a human donor with classical Hodgkin lymphoma. The genes are TRBV19 and TRBJ1-1; 8 nucleotides line up with TRBD1. CDR3 sequence: CASSILQGGTEAFF. In DNA, the CDR3 is TGTGCCAGTAGTATCCTACAGGGGGGCACTGAAGCTTTCTTT. Together with reference TRBV19 and TRBJ1-1, the CDR3 gives the full variable domain: DGGITQSPKYLFRKEGQNVTLSCEQNLNHDAMYWYRQDPGQGLRLIYYSQIVNDFQKGDIAEGYSVSREKKESFPLTVTSAQKNPTAFYLCASSILQGGTEAFFGQGTRLTVV.